Below are 9 T cell receptor beta chains sequenced from a single sample in a study of OX40 agonist ivuxolimab in advanced cancers. The table came from immunoSEQ multiplex PCR; TCRdb's copy has only in-frame clones and leaves some out. Of approximately 74,000 clones in the sample, 90% were seen once. Here the sequenced sample was CD4+ or CD8+ T cells sorted from blood, taken in a trial of the OX40 agonist ivuxolimab. Receptor source: an adult with an advanced solid tumor such as melanoma, head and neck, liver or kidney cancer.

This chain links TRBV28 with TRBJ2-5; 8 bases are a match to TRBD2. The CDR3 contains 15 residues. The germline CDR1 and CDR2 sequences are MDHEN and SYDVKM. J lost 4 bases, V lost 5 bases, and 9 bases had no gene match. The chain's CDR3 is CASSPGTRRGETQYF. The CDR3 coding sequence is TGTGCCAGCAGTCCAGGGACTAGGAGAGGAGAGACCCAGTACTTC.

V and J are TRBV5-4 and TRBJ1-2; a possible D gene is TRBD1 (5 bases). In germline, CDR1 is SGHNT, CDR2 YYREEE (reference sequence). The CDR3 sequence is 14 residues long. Trimming took off 4 bases at V and 3 bases at J, with 13 bases between the two ends. The CDR3 loop reads CASSPREGYYGYTF. Here the CDR3 DNA reads TGTGCCAGCAGCCCCCGTGAGGGGTACTATGGCTACACCTTC.

The V gene is TRBV7-2, the J gene TRBJ2-1; 9 bases are a match to TRBD1. The J segment lost 7 bases and the V segment lost 6 bases, leaving 13 bases of the junction unmatched. This CDR3 is built from 16 residues. Germline assignment: CDR1 SGHTA and CDR2 FQGNSA. The CDR3: CASRGGGTGSGNEQFF. In DNA, the CDR3 is TGTGCCAGCAGGGGGGGAGGGACAGGGTCAGGGAATGAGCAGTTCTTC.

The genes are TRBV6-4 and TRBJ2-1; 8 nucleotides agree with TRBD2. The CDR3 has 14 residues. CDR1 and CDR2 from the germline V gene are MRHNA and SNTAGT. J gave up 4 bases and V 7 bases, and 6 bases lay outside the gene matches. The CDR3 spells CASKAGVGYNEQFF. The CDR3, as DNA: TGTGCCAGCAAAGCGGGAGTAGGTTACAATGAGCAGTTCTTC.

V and J are TRBV7-9 and TRBJ2-7; D unclear. The germline V gene encodes CDR1 SEHNR and CDR2 FQNEAQ (reference sequence). With 5 bases removed from V and 4 bases from J, the gap between germline ends came to 12 bases. The CDR3 extends over 13 amino acids. The CDR3 is CASSTERSYEQYF. The CDR3 DNA is TGTGCCAGCAGCACCGAGCGCTCGTACGAGCAGTACTTC.

The CDR3 DNA follows: TGTGCCAGCTCTTCTAGCGGGGTTTCCCAAGAGACCCAGTACTTC. Translating it yields CASSSSGVSQETQYF. This chain joins TRBV18 and TRBJ2-5; the match to TRBD2 covers 9 bases. Germline CDR1 and CDR2: KGHSH and LQKENI. With 6 bases clipped from V and 1 base from J, the junction kept 6 bases outside the gene matches. This CDR3 region has 15 residues.

This sequence joins TRBV5-1 and TRBJ2-7; TRBD1 matches at 8 bases. Germline CDR1 reads SGHRS; CDR2 reads YFSETQ. This CDR3 comprises 16 residues. V shed 4 bases, J shed 3 bases, and the junction held 12 bases outside the gene matches. CDR3 sequence (DNA): TGCGCCAGCAGCCTGGGCGGCACGGGACAGGTCTACGAGCAGTACTTC. This gives the protein CASSLGGTGQVYEQYF.

The rearrangement links TRBV20-1 to TRBJ2-2; D remains ambiguous. The CDR3 consists of 11 residues. Per germline, CDR1 DFQATT and CDR2 SNEGSKA (reference sequence). The CDR3 region is CAPRKAGELFF. The DNA of the CDR3 is TGCGCCCCTCGTAAGGCCGGGGAGCTGTTTTTT.

The V and J genes are TRBV19 and TRBJ1-1, with 7 bases lining up with TRBD1. Looked up from germline, CDR1 is LNHDA and CDR2 is SQIVND (reference sequence). This CDR3 contains 13 residues. The trim removed 4 bases at V and 3 bases at J, leaving 2 bases unmatched. The CDR3 loop reads CASSSTGDTEAFF. For the CDR3, the DNA is TGTGCCAGTAGTAGCACAGGGGACACTGAAGCTTTCTTT.